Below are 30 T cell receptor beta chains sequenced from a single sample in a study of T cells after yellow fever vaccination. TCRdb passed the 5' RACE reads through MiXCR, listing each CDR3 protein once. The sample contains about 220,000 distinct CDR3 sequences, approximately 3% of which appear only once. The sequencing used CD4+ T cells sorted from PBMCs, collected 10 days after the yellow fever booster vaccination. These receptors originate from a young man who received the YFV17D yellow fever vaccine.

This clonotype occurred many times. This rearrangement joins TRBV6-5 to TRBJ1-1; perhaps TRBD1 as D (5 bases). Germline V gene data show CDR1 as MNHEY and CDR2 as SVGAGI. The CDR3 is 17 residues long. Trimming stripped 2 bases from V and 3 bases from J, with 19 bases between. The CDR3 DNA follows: TGTGCCAGCAGTTACGGTGGGTGGGACCGAACCCACACTGAAGCTTTCTTT. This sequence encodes CASSYGGWDRTHTEAFF.

The CDR3 is CASSFRLGTATEAFF. The CDR3 DNA is TGTGCCAGCAGCTTTCGATTAGGGACAGCCACTGAAGCTTTCTTT. This chain uses TRBV11-2 with TRBJ1-1, with 7 nucleotides matching TRBD1. V trimming: 3 bases; J trimming: 4 bases; junction bases outside the gene matches: 8. Germline V gene sequence: CDR1 SGHAT, CDR2 FQNNGV. This CDR3 region has 15 residues.

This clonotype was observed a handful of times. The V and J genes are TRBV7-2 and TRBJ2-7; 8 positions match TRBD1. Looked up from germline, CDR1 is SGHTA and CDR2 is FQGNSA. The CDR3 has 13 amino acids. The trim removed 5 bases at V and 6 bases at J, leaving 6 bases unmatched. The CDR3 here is CASSRDRQLEQYF. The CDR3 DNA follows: TGTGCCAGCAGCAGGGACAGGCAGCTCGAGCAGTACTTC. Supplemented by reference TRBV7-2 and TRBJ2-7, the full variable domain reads GAGVSQSPSNKVTEKGKDVELRCDPISGHTALYWYRQSLGQGLEFLIYFQGNSAPDKSGLPSDRFSAERTGGSVSTLTIQRTQQEDSAVYLCASSRDRQLEQYFGPGTRLTVT.

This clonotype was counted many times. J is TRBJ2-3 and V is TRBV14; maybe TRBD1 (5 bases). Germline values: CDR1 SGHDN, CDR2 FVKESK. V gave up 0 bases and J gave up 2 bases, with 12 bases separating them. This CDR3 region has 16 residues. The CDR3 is CASSQDQDRSTDTQYF. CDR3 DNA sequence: TGTGCCAGCAGCCAAGATCAAGACAGATCCACAGATACGCAGTATTTT.

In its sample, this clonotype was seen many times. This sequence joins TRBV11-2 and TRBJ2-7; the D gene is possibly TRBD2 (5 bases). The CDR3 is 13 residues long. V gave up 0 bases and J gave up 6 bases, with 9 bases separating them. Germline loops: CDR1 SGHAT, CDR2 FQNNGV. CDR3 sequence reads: CASSLDRGSEQYF. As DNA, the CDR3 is TGTGCCAGCAGCTTAGATAGAGGGTCCGAGCAGTACTTC.

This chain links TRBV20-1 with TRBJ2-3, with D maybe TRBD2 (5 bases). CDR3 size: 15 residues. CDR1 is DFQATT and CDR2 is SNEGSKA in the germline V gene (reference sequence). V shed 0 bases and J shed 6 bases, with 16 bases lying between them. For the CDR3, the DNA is TGCAGTGCTAGAGAGCCGGGCCTGGGGAGCGATACGCAGTATTTT. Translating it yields CSAREPGLGSDTQYF.

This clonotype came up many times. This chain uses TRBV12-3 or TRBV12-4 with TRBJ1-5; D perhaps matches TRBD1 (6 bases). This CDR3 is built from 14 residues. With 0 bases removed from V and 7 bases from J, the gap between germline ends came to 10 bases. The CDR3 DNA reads TGTGCCAGCAGTTTAGCGGGGGGCGGCCAGCCCCAGCATTTT. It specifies CASSLAGGGQPQHF.

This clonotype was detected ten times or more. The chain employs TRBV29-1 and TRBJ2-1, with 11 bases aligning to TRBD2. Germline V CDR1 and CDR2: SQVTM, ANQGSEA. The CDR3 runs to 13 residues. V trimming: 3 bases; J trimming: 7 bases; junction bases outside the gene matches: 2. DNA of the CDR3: TGCAGCGTTGATAGCGGGGGGGGTAATGAGCAGTTCTTC. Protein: CSVDSGGGNEQFF.

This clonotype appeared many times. This CDR3 is CASSFGQYTEAFF. DNA of the CDR3: TGTGCCAGCAGCTTCGGCCAGTACACTGAAGCTTTCTTT. The V gene is TRBV7-9, the J gene TRBJ1-1; no clear D gene. CDR3 length: 13 residues. Germline lookup yields CDR1 SEHNR and CDR2 FQNEAQ (reference sequence). V was clipped by 3 bases and J by 3 bases, with 8 bases between them.

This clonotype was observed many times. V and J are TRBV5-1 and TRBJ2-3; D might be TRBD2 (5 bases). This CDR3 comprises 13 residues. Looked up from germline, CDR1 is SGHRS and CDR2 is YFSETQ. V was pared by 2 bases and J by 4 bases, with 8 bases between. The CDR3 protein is CASSFAGADTQYF. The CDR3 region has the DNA TGCGCCAGCAGCTTCGCGGGCGCAGATACGCAGTATTTT.

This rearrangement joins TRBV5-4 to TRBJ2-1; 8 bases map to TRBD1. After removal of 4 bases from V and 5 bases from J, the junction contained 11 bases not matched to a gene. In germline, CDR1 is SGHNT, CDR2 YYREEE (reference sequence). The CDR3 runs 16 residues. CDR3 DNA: TGTGCCAGCAGCCTGGGAGGAGGACAGGGAGACAATGAGCAGTTCTTC. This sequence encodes CASSLGGGQGDNEQFF.

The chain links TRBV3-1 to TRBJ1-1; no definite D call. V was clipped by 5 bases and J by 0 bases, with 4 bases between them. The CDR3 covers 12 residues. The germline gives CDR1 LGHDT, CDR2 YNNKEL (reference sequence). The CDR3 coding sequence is TGTGCCAGCAGCATATTGAACACTGAAGCTTTCTTT. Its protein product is CASSILNTEAFF.

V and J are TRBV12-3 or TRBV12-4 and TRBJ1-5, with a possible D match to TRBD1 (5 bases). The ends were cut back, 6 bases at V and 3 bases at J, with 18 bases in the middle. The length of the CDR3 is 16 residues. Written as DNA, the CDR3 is TGTGCCAGCAGACCCGGGGGGAGTATAACCAATCAGCCCCAGCATTTT. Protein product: CASRPGGSITNQPQHF.

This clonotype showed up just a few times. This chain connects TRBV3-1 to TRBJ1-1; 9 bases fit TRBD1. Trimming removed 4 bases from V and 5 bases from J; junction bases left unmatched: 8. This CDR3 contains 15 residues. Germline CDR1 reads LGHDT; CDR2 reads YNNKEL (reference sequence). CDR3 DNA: TGTGCCAGCAGCCGCCGGGACAGGGAGAGTACTGAAGCTTTCTTT. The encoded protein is CASSRRDRESTEAFF.

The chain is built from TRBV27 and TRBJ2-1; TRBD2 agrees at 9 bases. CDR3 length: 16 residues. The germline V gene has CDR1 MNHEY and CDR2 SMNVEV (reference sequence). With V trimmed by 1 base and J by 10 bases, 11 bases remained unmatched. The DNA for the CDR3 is TGTGCCAGCAGTTTATTAGCGGGGGTAAGCGCGGGGGAGCAGTTCTTC. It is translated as CASSLLAGVSAGEQFF.

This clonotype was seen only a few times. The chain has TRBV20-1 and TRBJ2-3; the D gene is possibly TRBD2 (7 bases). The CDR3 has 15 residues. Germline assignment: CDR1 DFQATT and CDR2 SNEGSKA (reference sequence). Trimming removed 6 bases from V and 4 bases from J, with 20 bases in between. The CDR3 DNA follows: TGCAGTGCCCCCGGGGTGGGGGGGGGCTCAGATACGCAGTATTTT. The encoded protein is CSAPGVGGGSDTQYF.

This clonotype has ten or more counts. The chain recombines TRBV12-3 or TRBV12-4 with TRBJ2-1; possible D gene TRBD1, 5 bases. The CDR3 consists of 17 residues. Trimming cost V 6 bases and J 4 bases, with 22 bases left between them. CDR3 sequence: CASRTQVYTRNYNEQFF. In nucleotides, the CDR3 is TGTGCCAGCAGAACACAGGTTTACACGAGAAATTACAATGAGCAGTTCTTC.

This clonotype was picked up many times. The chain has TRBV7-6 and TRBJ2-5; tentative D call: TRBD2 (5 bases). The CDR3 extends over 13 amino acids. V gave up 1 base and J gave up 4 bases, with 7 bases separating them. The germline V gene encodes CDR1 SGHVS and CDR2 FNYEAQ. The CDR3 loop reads CASSLVGRETQYF. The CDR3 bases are TGTGCCAGCAGCTTAGTTGGGAGAGAGACCCAGTACTTC.

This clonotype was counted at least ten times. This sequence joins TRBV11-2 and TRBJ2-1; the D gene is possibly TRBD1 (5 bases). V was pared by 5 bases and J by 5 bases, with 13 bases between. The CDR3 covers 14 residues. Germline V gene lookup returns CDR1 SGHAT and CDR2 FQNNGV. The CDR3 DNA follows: TGTGCCAGCAGCCGTTTTGACAGTAACAATGAGCAGTTCTTC. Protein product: CASSRFDSNNEQFF.

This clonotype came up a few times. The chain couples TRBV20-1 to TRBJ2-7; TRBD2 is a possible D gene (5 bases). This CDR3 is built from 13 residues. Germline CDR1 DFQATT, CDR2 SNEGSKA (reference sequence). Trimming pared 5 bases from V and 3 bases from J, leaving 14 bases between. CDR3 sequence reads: CSARVSGVYEQYV. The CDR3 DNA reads TGCAGTGCTCGGGTTTCCGGGGTCTACGAGCAGTACGTC.

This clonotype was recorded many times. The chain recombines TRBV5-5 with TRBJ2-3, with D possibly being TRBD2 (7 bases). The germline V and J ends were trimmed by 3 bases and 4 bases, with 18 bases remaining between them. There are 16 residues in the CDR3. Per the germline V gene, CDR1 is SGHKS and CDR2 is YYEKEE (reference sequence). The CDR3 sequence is CASSSLWRGPADTQYF. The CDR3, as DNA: TGTGCCAGCAGCTCCCTTTGGCGGGGGCCCGCAGATACGCAGTATTTT.

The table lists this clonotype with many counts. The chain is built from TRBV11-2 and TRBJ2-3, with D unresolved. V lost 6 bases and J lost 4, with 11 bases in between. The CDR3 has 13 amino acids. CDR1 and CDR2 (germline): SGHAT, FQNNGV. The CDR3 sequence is CASSPGGADTQYF. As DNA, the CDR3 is TGTGCCAGCAGTCCCGGTGGGGCAGATACGCAGTATTTT.

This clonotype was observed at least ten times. In DNA, the CDR3 is TGCGCCAGCAGCTTGGAGGCCAGGGGGGTGACTGAAGCTTTCTTT. Encoded protein: CASSLEARGVTEAFF. The J gene is TRBJ1-1, the V gene TRBV5-1; 7 positions match TRBD1. V shed 0 bases and J 5 bases; nucleotides not matched to a gene: 7. CDR3 length equals 15 residues. Germline values: CDR1 SGHRS, CDR2 YFSETQ.

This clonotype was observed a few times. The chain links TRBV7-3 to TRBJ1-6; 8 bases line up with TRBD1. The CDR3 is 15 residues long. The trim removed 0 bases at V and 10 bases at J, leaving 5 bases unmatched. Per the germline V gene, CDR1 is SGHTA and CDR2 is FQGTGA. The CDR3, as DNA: TGTGCCAGCAGCTTAACGCACAGGGGGGACTCACCCCTCCACTTT. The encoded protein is CASSLTHRGDSPLHF.

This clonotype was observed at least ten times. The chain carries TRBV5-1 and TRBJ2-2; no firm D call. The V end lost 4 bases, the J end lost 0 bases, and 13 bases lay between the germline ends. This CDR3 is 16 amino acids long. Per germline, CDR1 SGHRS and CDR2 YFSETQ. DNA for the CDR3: TGCGCCAGCAGCAGCTCCGGGCCCCCGAACACCGGGGAGCTGTTTTTT. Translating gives CASSSSGPPNTGELFF.

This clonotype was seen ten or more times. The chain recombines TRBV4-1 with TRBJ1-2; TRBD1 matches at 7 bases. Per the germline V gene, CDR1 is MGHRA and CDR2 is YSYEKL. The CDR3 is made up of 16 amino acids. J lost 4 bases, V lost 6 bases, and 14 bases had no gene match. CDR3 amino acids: CASRPPGRGGGYGYTF. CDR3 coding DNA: TGCGCCAGCAGGCCCCCAGGAAGAGGGGGCGGCTATGGCTACACCTTC.

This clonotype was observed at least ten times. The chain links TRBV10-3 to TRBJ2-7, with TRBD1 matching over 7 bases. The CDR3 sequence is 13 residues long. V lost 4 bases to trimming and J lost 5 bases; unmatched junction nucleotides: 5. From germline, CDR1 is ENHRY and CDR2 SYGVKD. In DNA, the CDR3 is TGTGCCATCAGTGTGACAGGGTCCGACGAGCAGTACGTC. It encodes CAISVTGSDEQYV.

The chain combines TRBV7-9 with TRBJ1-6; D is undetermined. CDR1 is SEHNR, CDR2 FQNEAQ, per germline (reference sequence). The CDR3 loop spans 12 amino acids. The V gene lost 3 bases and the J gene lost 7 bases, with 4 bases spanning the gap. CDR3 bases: TGTGCCAGCAGCTTTGGAAATTCACCCCTCCACTTT. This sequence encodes CASSFGNSPLHF.

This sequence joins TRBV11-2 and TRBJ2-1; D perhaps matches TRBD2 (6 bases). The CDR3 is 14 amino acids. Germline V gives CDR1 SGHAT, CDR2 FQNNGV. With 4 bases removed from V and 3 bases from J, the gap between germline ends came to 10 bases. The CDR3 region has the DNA TGTGCCAGCAGCTCCGACGGGAGCTACAATGAGCAGTTCTTC. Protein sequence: CASSSDGSYNEQFF.

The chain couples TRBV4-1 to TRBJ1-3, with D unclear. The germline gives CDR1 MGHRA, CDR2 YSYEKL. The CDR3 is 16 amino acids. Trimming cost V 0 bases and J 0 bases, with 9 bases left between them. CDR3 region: CASSQDKASSGNTIYF. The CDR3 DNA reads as TGCGCCAGCAGCCAAGATAAGGCCAGCTCTGGAAACACCATATATTTT.